This T cell receptor beta chain was recorded in a study of immune evolution from preneoplasia to lung adenocarcinoma. Study conclusions and caveats: Normal lung had the highest top T cell clone frequencies.

Notes on this clone: Antigen specificity is unknown.

After pathologic assessment, macro-dissection selected premalignant or tumor cells for extraction. Assay used: immunoSEQ multiplex PCR; TCRdb lists only in-frame clones, some missing. The table has about 14,000 clones, over 75% seen once; the top ten hold around 3%. In germline, CDR1 is SGHTA, CDR2 FQGNSA. The CDR3 is 14 residues long. V was shortened by 1 base and J by 5 bases, with 11 bases between the two germline ends. The chain links TRBV7-2 to TRBJ1-1; D is unclear. Input material: FFPE lung adenocarcinoma in situ tissue. The source is a donor of 70 years or more with lung adenocarcinoma. CDR3 residues: CASSLGAERTEAFF. The CDR3 nucleotides are TGTGCCAGCAGCTTAGGGGCTGAGCGAACTGAAGCTTTCTTT.